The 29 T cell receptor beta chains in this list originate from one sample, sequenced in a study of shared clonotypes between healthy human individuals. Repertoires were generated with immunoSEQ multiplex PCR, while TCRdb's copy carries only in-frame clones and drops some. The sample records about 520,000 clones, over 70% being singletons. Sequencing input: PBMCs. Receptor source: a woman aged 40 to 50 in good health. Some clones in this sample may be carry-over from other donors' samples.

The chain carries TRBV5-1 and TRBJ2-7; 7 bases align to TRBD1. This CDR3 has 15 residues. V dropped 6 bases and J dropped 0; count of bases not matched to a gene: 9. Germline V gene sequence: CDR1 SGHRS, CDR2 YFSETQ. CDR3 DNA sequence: TGCGCCAGCAACCCCCTGGGGGACAGCTCCTACGAGCAGTACTTC. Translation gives CASNPLGDSSYEQYF.

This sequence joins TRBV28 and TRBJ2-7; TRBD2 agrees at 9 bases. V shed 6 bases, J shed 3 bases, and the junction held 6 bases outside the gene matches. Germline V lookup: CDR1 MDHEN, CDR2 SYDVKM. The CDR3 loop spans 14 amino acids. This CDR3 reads CASRTSGRNYEQYF. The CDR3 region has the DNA TGTGCCAGCAGGACTAGCGGAAGAAACTACGAGCAGTACTTC.

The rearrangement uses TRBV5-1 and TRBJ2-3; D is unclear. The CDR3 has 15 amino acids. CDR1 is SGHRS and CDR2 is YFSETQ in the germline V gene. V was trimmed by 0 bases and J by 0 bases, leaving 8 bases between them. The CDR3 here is CASSLGRSSTDTQYF. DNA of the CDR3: TGCGCCAGCAGCTTGGGGCGGAGTAGCACAGATACGCAGTATTTT.

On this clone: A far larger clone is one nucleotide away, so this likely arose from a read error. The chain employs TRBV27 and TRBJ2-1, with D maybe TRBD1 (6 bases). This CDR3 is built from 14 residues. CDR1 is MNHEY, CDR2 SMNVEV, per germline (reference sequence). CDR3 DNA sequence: TGTACCAGCAGTTTAAGACGGACAGCCAATGAGCAGTTCTTC. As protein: CTSSLRRTANEQFF.

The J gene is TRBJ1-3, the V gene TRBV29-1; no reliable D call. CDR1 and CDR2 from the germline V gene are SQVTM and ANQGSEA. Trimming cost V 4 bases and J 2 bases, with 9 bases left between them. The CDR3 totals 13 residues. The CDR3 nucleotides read TGCAGCGTTGGCAGTGGAACTGGAAACACCATATATTTT. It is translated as CSVGSGTGNTIYF.

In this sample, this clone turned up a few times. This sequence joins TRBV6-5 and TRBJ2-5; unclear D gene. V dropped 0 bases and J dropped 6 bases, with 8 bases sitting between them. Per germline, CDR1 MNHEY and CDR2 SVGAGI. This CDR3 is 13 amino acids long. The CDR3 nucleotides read TGTGCCAGCAGTTACTCGGTAGTCAAGACCCAGTACTTC. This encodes CASSYSVVKTQYF.

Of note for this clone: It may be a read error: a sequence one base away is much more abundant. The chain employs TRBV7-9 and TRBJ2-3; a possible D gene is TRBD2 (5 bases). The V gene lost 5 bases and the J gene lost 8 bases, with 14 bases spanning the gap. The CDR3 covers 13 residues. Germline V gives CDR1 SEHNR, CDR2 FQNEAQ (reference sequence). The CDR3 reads CASSRELSGTQYF. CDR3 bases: TGTGCCAGCAGCCGGGAACTCTCGGGTACGCAGTATTTT.

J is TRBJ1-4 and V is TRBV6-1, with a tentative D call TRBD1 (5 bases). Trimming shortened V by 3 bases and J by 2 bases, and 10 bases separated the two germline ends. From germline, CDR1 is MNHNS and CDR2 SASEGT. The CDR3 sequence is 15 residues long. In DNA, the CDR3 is TGTGCCAGCAGTGAGAGGGGAGGGACTAATGAAAAACTGTTTTTT. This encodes CASSERGGTNEKLFF.

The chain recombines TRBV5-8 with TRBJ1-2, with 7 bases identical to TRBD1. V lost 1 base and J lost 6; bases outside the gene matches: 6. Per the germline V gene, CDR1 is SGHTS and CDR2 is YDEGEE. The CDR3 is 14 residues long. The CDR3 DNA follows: TGTGCCAGCAGCTTGTCCGGGACAGTCGATGGCTACACCTTC. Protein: CASSLSGTVDGYTF. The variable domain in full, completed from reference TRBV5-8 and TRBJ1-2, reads EAGVTQSPTHLIKTRGQQATLRCSPISGHTSVYWYQQALGLGLQFLLWYDEGEERNRGNFPPRFSGRQFPNYSSELNVNALELEDSALYLCASSLSGTVDGYTFGSGTRLTVV.

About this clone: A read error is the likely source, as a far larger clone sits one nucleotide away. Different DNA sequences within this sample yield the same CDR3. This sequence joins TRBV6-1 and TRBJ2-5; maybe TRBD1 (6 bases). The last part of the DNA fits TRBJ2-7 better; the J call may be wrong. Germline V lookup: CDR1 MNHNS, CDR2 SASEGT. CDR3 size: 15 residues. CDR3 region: CASSESVGAPYEQYF. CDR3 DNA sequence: TGTGCCAGCAGTGAAAGTGTGGGGGCCCCATACGAGCAGTACTTC.

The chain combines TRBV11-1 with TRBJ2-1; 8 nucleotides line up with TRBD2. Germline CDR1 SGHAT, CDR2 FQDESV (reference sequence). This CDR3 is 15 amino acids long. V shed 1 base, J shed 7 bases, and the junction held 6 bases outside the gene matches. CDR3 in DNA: TGTGCCAGCAGCTTAGACGGCGGGGGGAAGAATGAGCAGTTCTTC. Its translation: CASSLDGGGKNEQFF.

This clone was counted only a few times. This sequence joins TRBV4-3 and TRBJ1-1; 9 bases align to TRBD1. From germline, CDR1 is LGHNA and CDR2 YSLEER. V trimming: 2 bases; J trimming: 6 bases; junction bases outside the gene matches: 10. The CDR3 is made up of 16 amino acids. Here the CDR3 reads CASSQHRGQGIPEAFF. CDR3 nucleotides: TGCGCCAGCAGCCAACACCGCGGACAGGGGATCCCTGAAGCTTTCTTT.

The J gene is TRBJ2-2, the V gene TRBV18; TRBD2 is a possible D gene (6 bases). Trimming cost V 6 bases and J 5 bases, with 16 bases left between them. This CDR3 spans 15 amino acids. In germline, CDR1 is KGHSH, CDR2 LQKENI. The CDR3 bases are TGTGCCAGCTCTGCTCAAGGAGGGGTGACCGGGGAGCTGTTTTTT. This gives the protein CASSAQGGVTGELFF.

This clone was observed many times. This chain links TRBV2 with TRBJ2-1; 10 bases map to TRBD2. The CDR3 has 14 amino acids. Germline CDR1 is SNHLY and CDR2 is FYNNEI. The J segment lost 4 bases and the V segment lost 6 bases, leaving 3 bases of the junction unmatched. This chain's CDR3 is CASRRTSGYNEQFF. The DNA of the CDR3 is TGTGCCAGCAGGCGGACTAGCGGATACAATGAGCAGTTCTTC.

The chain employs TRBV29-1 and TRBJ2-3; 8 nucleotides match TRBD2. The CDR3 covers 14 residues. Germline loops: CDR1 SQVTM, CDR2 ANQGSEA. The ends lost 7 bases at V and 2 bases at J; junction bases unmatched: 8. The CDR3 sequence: CSGSTSGNTDTQYF. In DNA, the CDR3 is TGCAGCGGTTCAACTAGCGGTAACACAGATACGCAGTATTTT.

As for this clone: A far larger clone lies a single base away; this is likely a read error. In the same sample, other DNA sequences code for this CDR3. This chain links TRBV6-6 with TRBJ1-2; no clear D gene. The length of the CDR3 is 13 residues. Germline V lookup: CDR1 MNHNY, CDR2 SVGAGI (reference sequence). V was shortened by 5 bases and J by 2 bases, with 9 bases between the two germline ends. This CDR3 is CASSPSPNYGYTF. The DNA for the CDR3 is TGTGCCAGCAGTCCCTCTCCCAACTATGGCTACACCTTC.

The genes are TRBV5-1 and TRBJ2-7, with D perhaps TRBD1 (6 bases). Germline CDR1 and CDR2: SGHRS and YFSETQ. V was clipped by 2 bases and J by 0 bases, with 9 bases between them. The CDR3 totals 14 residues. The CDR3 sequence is CASSFRDNSYEQYF. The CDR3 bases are TGCGCCAGCAGCTTCCGGGACAACTCCTACGAGCAGTACTTC.

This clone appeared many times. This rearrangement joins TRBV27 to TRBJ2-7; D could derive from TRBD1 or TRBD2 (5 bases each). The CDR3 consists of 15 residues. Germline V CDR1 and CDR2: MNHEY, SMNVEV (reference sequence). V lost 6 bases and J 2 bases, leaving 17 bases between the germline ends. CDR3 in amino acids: CASSPGPPFAYEQYF. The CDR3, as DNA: TGTGCCAGCAGCCCGGGACCCCCCTTCGCCTACGAGCAGTACTTC.

CDR3 protein: CASSVEQGAGELFF. In nucleotides, the CDR3 is TGTGCCAGCAGTGTAGAGCAGGGGGCCGGGGAGCTGTTTTTT. This chain links TRBV2 with TRBJ2-2, with TRBD1 matching over 7 bases. This CDR3 is 14 amino acids long. J lost 6 bases, V lost 4 bases, and 5 bases had no gene match. CDR1 is SNHLY and CDR2 is FYNNEI in the germline V gene.

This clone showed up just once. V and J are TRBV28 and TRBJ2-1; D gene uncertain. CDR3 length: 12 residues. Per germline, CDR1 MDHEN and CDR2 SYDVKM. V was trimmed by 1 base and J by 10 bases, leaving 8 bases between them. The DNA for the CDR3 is TGTGCCAGCAGTTTATTAGTGGGGGAGCAGTTCTTC. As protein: CASSLLVGEQFF.

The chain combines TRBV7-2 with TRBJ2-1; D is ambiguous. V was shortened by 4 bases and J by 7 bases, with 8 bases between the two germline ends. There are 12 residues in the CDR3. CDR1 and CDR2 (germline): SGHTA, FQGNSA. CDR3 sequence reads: CASSSERNEQFF. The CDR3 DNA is TGTGCCAGCAGCTCTGAGCGAAATGAGCAGTTCTTC.

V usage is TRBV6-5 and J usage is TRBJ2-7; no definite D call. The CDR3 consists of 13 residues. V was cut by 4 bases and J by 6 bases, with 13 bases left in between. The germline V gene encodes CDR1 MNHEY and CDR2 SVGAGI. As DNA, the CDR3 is TGTGCCAGCAGTTTAAGACTCCGCTCCGAGCAGTACTTC. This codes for CASSLRLRSEQYF.

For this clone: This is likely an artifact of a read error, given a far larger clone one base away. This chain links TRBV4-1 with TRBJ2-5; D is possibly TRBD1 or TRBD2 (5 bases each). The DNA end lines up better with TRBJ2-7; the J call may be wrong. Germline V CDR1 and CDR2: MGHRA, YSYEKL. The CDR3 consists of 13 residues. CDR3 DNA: TGCGCCAGCAGAAGGGACCTCAATTACGAGCAGTACTTC. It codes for CASRRDLNYEQYF.

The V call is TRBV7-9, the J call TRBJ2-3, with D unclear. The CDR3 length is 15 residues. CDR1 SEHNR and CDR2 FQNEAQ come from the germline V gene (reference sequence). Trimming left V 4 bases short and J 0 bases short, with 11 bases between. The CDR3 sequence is CASSSPTSSTDTQYF. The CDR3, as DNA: TGTGCCAGCAGCTCCCCGACATCTAGCACAGATACGCAGTATTTT.

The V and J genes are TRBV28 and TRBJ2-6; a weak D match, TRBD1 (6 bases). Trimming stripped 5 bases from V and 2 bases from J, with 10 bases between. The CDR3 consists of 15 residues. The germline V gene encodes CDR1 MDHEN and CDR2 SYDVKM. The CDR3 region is CASSQAGAGANVLTF. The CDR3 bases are TGTGCCAGCAGTCAAGCAGGGGCTGGGGCCAACGTCCTGACTTTC.

DNA of the CDR3: TGTGCCATCAGTGACTCCGGGGTTGCCGGAAACACCATATATTTT. Its translation: CAISDSGVAGNTIYF. The chain combines TRBV10-3 with TRBJ1-3; no clear D gene. From germline, CDR1 is ENHRY and CDR2 SYGVKD. The CDR3 is 15 residues long. V was trimmed by 3 bases and J by 4 bases, leaving 13 bases between them.

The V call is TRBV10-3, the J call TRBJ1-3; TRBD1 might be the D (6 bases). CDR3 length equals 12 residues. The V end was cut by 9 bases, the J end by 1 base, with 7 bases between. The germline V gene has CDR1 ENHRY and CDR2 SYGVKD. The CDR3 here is CAIQGSGNTIYF. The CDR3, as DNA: TGTGCCATTCAGGGGTCTGGAAACACCATATATTTT.

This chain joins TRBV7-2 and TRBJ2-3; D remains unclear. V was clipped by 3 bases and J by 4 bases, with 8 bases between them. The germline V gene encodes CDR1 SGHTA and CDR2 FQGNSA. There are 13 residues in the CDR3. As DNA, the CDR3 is TGTGCCAGCAGCTTTGCCACAGCAGATACGCAGTATTTT. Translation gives CASSFATADTQYF.

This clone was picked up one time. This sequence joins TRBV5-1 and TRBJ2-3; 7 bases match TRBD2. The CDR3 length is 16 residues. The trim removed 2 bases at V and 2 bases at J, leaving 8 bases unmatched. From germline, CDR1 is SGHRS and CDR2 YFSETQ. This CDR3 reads CASSLSNSGPTDTQYF. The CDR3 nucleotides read TGCGCCAGCAGCTTAAGCAATAGCGGGCCCACAGATACGCAGTATTTT. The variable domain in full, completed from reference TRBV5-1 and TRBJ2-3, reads KAGVTQTPRYLIKTRGQQVTLSCSPISGHRSVSWYQQTPGQGLQFLFEYFSETQRNKGNFPGRFSGRQFSNSRSEMNVSTLELGDSALYLCASSLSNSGPTDTQYFGPGTRLTVL.